The next 2 T cell receptor beta chains were all read from a single sample in a study of read filtering for tumor transcriptome and immune sequencing. Molecular barcoded adaptors covering alpha/delta and beta/gamma chains were used on approximately 440 ng RNA. TCRdb fed the reads into MiXCR, producing one record per CDR3 protein. The repertoire holds over 15,000 distinct CDR3 sequences, with less than 25% as singletons. Sequenced sample: a population of CD138-negative cells sorted from bone marrow. The receptors shown here come from a donor at least 40 years old with multiple myeloma.

This clonotype was observed at least ten times. V and J are TRBV20-1 and TRBJ2-1; TRBD2 aligns across 9 bases. Germline assignment: CDR1 DFQATT and CDR2 SNEGSKA (reference sequence). CDR3 size: 12 residues. CDR3 nucleotides: TGCAGCACCCTAGCGGGAAACAATGAGCAGTTCTTC. Protein: CSTLAGNNEQFF.

This clonotype appeared a few times. This sequence joins TRBV28 and TRBJ2-7, with 7 bases fitting TRBD2. This CDR3 is 13 amino acids long. V lost 2 bases, J lost 2 bases, and 0 bases stayed unmatched. Germline V gives CDR1 MDHEN, CDR2 SYDVKM. The CDR3 coding sequence is TGTGCCAGCAGTTTAAGCGGGGCCTACGAGCAGTACTTC. It translates to CASSLSGAYEQYF.